A selection of T cell receptor beta chains follows, all from one sample in a study of shared clonotypes between healthy human individuals. Clones were read by immunoSEQ multiplex PCR, and TCRdb kept only the in-frame ones, dropping some. Of around 2,000,000 clones in the sample, about 95% were seen once. Sequencing was done on a sample of naive CD8+ T cells sorted from blood. Receptor source: a man younger than 30 in good health. The CDR3 runs from the conserved cysteine through the conserved F or W. D genes are given only for firm matches. Clone size, where shown, is once, few, many, or a class for clones that have expanded.

v_gene	j_gene	abundance	d_gene	CDR3aa	CDR3nt
TRBV6-5	TRBJ2-1	once	TRBD2	CASSYSTSGDNEQFF	TGTGCCAGCAGTTACTCGACTAGCGGTGACAATGAGCAGTTCTTC
TRBV28	TRBJ2-1	.	TRBD2	CASSLWGREGDNEQFF	TGTGCCAGCAGTTTATGGGGGAGGGAAGGGGACAATGAGCAGTTCTTC
TRBV5-1	TRBJ1-1	.	.	CASTRRGADTEAFF	TGCGCCAGCACCCGGAGAGGGGCGGACACTGAAGCTTTCTTT
TRBV6-5	TRBJ2-7	.	.	CASSINTGKIYEQYF	TGTGCCAGCAGTATAAATACAGGGAAGATCTACGAGCAGTACTTC
TRBV7-9	TRBJ2-5	.	TRBD2	CASSYRAGQETQYF	TGTGCCAGCAGCTACAGAGCGGGGCAAGAGACCCAGTACTTC
TRBV20-1	TRBJ1-1	.	.	CSARMNTEAFF	TGCAGTGCTAGAATGAACACTGAAGCTTTTTTT
TRBV30	TRBJ1-5	.	TRBD1	CAWSDVTGLGGNQPQHF	TGTGCCTGGAGTGACGTGACAGGGCTGGGGGGCAATCAGCCCCAGCATTTT
TRBV27	TRBJ1-6	.	.	CASSFGGRSPLHF	TGTGCCAGCAGTTTCGGGGGGCGGTCACCCCTCCACTTT
TRBV7-9	TRBJ2-1	.	TRBD2	CASSTGTSGINEQFF	TGTGCCAGCAGCACCGGGACTAGCGGGATCAATGAGCAGTTCTTC
TRBV27	TRBJ2-1	.	.	CASSFRAVRINEQFF	TGTGCCAGCAGTTTTAGAGCGGTTAGGATAAATGAGCAGTTCTTC
TRBV7-9	TRBJ2-1	.	.	CASSFLAVLFDEQFF	TGTGCCAGCAGCTTCTTAGCGGTGTTGTTCGATGAGCAGTTCTTC
TRBV15	TRBJ2-2	.	.	CATRLDGGTGELFF	TGTGCCACCAGACTGGACGGAGGGACCGGGGAGCTGTTTTTT
TRBV6-4	TRBJ2-1	.	TRBD2	CASSASLVAGEENEQFF	TGTGCCAGCAGTGCCTCCTTAGTAGCGGGAGAGGAAAATGAGCAGTTCTTC
TRBV6-1	TRBJ1-1	.	.	CASSKQEMAEAFF	TGTGCCAGCAGTAAACAGGAAATGGCTGAAGCTTTCTTT
TRBV2	TRBJ2-7	.	.	CASSERGRGYEQYF	TGTGCCAGCAGTGAACGGGGACGGGGCTACGAGCAGTACTTC
TRBV7-6	TRBJ2-1	once	.	CASSLAAPGLEQFF	TGTGCCAGCAGCTTGGCGGCCCCTGGATTGGAGCAGTTCTTC
TRBV9	TRBJ2-7	.	TRBD2	CASSVSGGVGYEQYF	TGTGCCAGCAGCGTAAGCGGGGGGGTCGGCTACGAGCAGTACTTC
TRBV7-9	TRBJ1-2	.	.	CASSIGEFGYTF	TGTGCCAGCAGCATCGGAGAGTTTGGCTACACCTTC
TRBV5-6	TRBJ1-3	.	.	CASSLAGNNKVLSGNTIYF	TGTGCCAGCAGCTTGGCGGGTAATAACAAGGTCTTATCTGGAAACACCATATATTTT
TRBV7-9	TRBJ1-2	.	.	CASSLSEGYGYTF	TGTGCCAGCAGCTTATCAGAGGGATATGGCTACACCTTC
TRBV5-8	TRBJ2-1	.	.	CASSGASLIMDEQFF	TGTGCCAGCAGCGGTGCTAGCTTGATTATGGATGAGCAGTTCTTC
TRBV5-1	TRBJ2-7	.	.	CASRGQGAYEQYF	TGCGCCAGCAGGGGTCAGGGTGCATACGAGCAGTACTTC
TRBV7-9	TRBJ1-3	.	TRBD1	CASSQAGTGIGNTIYF	TGTGCCAGCAGCCAAGCAGGGACAGGGATTGGAAACACCATATATTTT
TRBV7-9	TRBJ1-1	once	TRBD1	CASSLGQGSTEAFF	TGTGCCAGCAGCTTAGGACAGGGGAGCACTGAAGCTTTCTTT
TRBV21-1	TRBJ1-6	.	.	CASSKGHNSPLHF	TGTGCCAGCAGCAAGGGACATAATTCACCCCTCCACTTT
TRBV27	TRBJ2-1	.	TRBD2	CASSLIGGANEQFF	TGTGCCAGCAGTTTGATCGGGGGGGCCAATGAGCAGTTCTTC
TRBV13	TRBJ2-6	once	TRBD2	CASSLGLAGISGANVLTF	TGTGCCAGCAGCTTAGGGCTAGCGGGGATCTCTGGGGCCAACGTCCTGACTTTC
TRBV4-3	TRBJ1-2	.	.	CASSQDVEAYGYTF	TGCGCCAGCAGCCAAGATGTAGAAGCATATGGCTACACCTTC
TRBV6-6	TRBJ2-3	.	TRBD2	CASRGTSGRSTDTQYF	TGTGCCAGCAGGGGGACTAGCGGGAGAAGCACAGATACGCAGTATTTT
TRBV9	TRBJ2-7	.	TRBD2	CASSPEGSGRLRDEQYF	TGTGCCAGCAGCCCAGAGGGTAGCGGGAGGCTGAGGGACGAGCAGTACTTC
TRBV29-1	TRBJ2-3	.	TRBD1	CSVELTGTDTQYF	TGCAGCGTTGAACTGACAGGGACAGATACGCAGTATTTT